The clone carrying this T cell receptor (beta chain) was seen many times. Alpha and beta constant-region primers primed reverse transcription of 400 to 500 ng RNA. Using multiplexing indices, alpha and beta chain libraries were generated apart by chain-specific third strand synthesis. TCRdb recomputed calls from the 5' RACE reads with MiXCR, one row per CDR3 protein. The repertoire holds under 10,000 distinct CDR3 sequences, with about 5.9% as singletons. V shed 4 bases, J shed 1 base, and the junction held 8 bases outside the gene matches. The CDR3 runs 16 residues. Per the germline V gene, CDR1 is SGHNT and CDR2 is YYREEE (reference sequence). This entry belongs to a study of HIV-infected patients and healthy controls. Whole blood was used without fractionation, so all unsorted peripheral T cells were included.

The chain links TRBV5-4 to TRBJ2-3; TRBD2 matches at 8 bases. This TCR was recovered from an adult with HIV infection. The specimen was blood, collected before antiretroviral therapy. The CDR3 loop reads CASSVWSGGGTDTQYF. CDR3 in DNA: TGTGCCAGCAGCGTCTGGAGCGGGGGTGGCACAGATACGCAGTATTTT. The full variable domain, in which reference TRBV5-4 and TRBJ2-3 provide the parts outside the CDR3, is ETGVTQSPTHLIKTRGQQVTLRCSSQSGHNTVSWYQQALGQGPQFIFQYYREEENGRGNFPPRFSGLQFPNYSSELNVNALELDDSALYLCASSVWSGGGTDTQYFGPGTRLTVL.